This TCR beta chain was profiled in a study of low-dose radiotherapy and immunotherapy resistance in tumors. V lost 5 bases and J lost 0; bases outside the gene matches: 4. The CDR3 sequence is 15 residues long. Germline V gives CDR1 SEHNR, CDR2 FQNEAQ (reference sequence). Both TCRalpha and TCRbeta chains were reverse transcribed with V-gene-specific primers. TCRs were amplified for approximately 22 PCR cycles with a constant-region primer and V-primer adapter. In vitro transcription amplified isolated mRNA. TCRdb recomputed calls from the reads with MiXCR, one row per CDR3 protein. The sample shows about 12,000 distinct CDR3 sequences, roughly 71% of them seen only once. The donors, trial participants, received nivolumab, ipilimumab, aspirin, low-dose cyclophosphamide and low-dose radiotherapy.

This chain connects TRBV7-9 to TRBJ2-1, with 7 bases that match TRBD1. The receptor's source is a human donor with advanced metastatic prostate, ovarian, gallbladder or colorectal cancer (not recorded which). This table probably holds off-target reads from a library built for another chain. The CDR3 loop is CASSLDRASYNEQFF. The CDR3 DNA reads TGTGCCAGCAGCCTCGACAGGGCCTCCTACAATGAGCAGTTCTTC. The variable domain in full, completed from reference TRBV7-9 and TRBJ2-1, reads DTGVSQNPRHKITKRGQNVTFRCDPISEHNRLYWYRQTLGQGPEFLTYFQNEAQLEKSRLLSDRFSAERPKGSFSTLEIQRTEQGDSAMYLCASSLDRASYNEQFFGPGTRLTVL.